These 7 T cell receptor beta chains originate from one sample sequenced in a study of cytomegalovirus exposure and HLA in healthy donors. The study ran its PCR with 60 Vbeta and 13 Jbeta primers. Produced via immunoSEQ multiplex PCR; TCRdb's table is partial and in-frame only. The data contain over 150,000 clones, 80% of them seen just once; the ten biggest clones take up around 6%. Sequenced sample: PBMCs. The receptors come from a woman aged 40 to 50 in good health and CMV-seropositive.

CDR3: CASSRDTRSGANVLTF. DNA for the CDR3: TGCGCCAGCAGCCGGGACACCCGCTCTGGGGCCAACGTCCTGACTTTC. The V and J genes are TRBV23-1 and TRBJ2-6; possible D gene TRBD1, 6 bases. TRBV23-1 is an ORF for which the function is uncertain. The V gene lost 6 bases and the J gene lost 0 bases, with 12 bases spanning the gap. The CDR3 totals 16 residues.

V and J are TRBV6-6 and TRBJ2-5; 10 bases align to TRBD2. Judging by the DNA end, TRBJ2-7 fits better; the J call may be wrong. This CDR3 contains 14 residues. The V gene's germline CDR1 is MNHNY and CDR2 SVGAGI (reference sequence). CDR3 in amino acids: CASRGLARSYEQYF. For the CDR3, the DNA is TGTGCCAGCAGGGGACTAGCGAGATCCTACGAGCAGTACTTC.

J is TRBJ2-7 and V is TRBV27; 7 positions match TRBD1. J lost 1 base, V lost 6 bases, and 12 bases had no gene match. CDR3 size: 16 residues. CDR1 is MNHEY, CDR2 SMNVEV, per germline (reference sequence). This CDR3 is CASRALTGAFSYEQYF. Here the CDR3 DNA reads TGTGCCAGCAGGGCCCTTACAGGGGCCTTTTCCTACGAGCAGTACTTC.

This chain links TRBV29-1 with TRBJ2-2, with TRBD1 as a possible D gene (6 bases). V was cut by 4 bases and J by 4 bases, with 13 bases left in between. Germline V gene lookup returns CDR1 SQVTM and CDR2 ANQGSEA. This CDR3 region has 14 residues. CDR3 in DNA: TGCAGCGTTGGGTCCAGAGGGGGCACCGGGGAGCTGTTTTTT. Translation gives CSVGSRGGTGELFF.

This chain links TRBV7-9 with TRBJ1-2; unclear D gene. Germline assignment: CDR1 SEHNR and CDR2 FQNEAQ (reference sequence). V lost 5 bases and J lost 0, with 13 bases in between. The length of the CDR3 is 15 residues. CDR3 sequence (DNA): TGTGCCAGCAGCCCCCTCGGGGAATCTAACTATGGCTACACCTTC. This codes for CASSPLGESNYGYTF.

In nucleotides, the CDR3 is TGTGCCAGCTCAACCTCAGGGACACAGATCTATGGCTACACCTTC. Translated: CASSTSGTQIYGYTF. The gene calls are TRBV18 and TRBJ1-2; TRBD1 might be the D (6 bases). V was trimmed by 5 bases and J by 4 bases, leaving 17 bases between them. Germline values: CDR1 KGHSH, CDR2 LQKENI. The CDR3 is 15 amino acids.

J is TRBJ1-2 and V is TRBV6-8; no reliable D call. This CDR3 comprises 19 residues. V lost 7 bases and J lost 5, with 32 bases in between. Looked up from germline, CDR1 is MNHGY and CDR2 is SAAAGT. Here the CDR3 DNA reads TGTGCCAGCATCACCTATCACCCCCAAGAAAATACGAAGCCGTATGGCTACACCTTC. Protein sequence: CASITYHPQENTKPYGYTF.